The sequence of this T cell receptor beta chain was determined in a study of cytomegalovirus exposure and HLA in healthy donors (dated by TCRdb to between 2016 and 2019). Study-wide context: The 550 to 750 repertoires of the first cohort and the 120 validation repertoires were produced on the same platform, according to a later analysis. The study aimed to test whether signatures of past pathogen exposure could be identified by cataloging public T cell receptors. In addition to the first cohort of 650 to 750 subjects, a separate validation cohort of approximately 130 different subjects was used. The study combined high-throughput TCR immunosequencing, statistical association of individual TCRs with disease status, and machine learning to predict cytomegalovirus infection status. Summary of the overall study and its limitations: The study listed approximately 150 TCR beta chains as associated with cytomegalovirus. A few of the identified cytomegalovirus-associated TCR beta chains were confirmed in vitro to be specific for cytomegalovirus antigens. Most TCR sequences were seen in very few donors, while some public TCRs were found in many individuals. Subsequent analysis determined that TCRs grouped into clusters in the first cohort also showed a tendency toward co-occurrence across the roughly 110 validation repertoires, and 94% of cluster scores exceeded 0. The authors suggested that the approach could potentially be generalized to other disease states and immunological phenotypes. The validation cohort had no HLA typing available for a later analysis, so co-occurrence within that cohort was assessed over all 120 or so repertoires. Cytomegalovirus status was reported to be diagnosed by the classifier with high specificity and sensitivity in both the original and validation cohorts.

This clone was seen a handful of times. No antigen is known for it. The input lacks base qualities; no much larger clone sits a single base away. The CDR3, from cysteine to phenylalanine, totals 14 residues. The CDR3 DNA has 42 bases and is translated from base 1. Trimming takes 4 bases from V and 8 bases from J, and the germline ends sit 14 bases apart. Looking up the germline V gene (reference sequence) yields CDR1 LNHDA and CDR2 SQIVND. Donors formed part of the validation cohort, which comprised 120 subjects and was distinct from the first cohort of over 500 subjects. The method behind the library was the immunoSEQ multiplex PCR assay. From the authors' description of their analysis: To diagnose cytomegalovirus status from the catalog of TCR beta chain sequences, a statistical classification framework was built. TCRdb provides this immuneACCESS table in a form limited to in-frame rearrangements. Some clones are lacking; in checked studies, under half of them reflect an unresolved V gene, and why the rest are absent is not known. V and J calls and clone size are copied from that table; D and trimming were computed from the DNA. The sample contains about 330,000 clones, approximately 90% of them found a single time. The ten largest make up approximately 1.1% of the sample.

This chain joins TRBV19 to TRBJ1-4, with the D gene too uncertain to name. Sequences were obtained from PBMCs. The TCR was taken from a woman aged 25-40 years in good health and CMV-seropositive. The nucleotides read TGTGCCAGTAGTACAATAAACAGAGGGGAAAAACTGTTTTTT. This encodes CASSTINRGEKLFF.